These 10 T cell receptor beta chains share one sample of origin, sequenced in a study of Ad26.COV2.S vaccination and SARS-CoV-2 variants. The protocol was immunoSEQ multiplex PCR, while the TCRdb copy is restricted to in-frame clones and leaves out a portion. Among a few hundred thousand clones listed, roughly 90% were seen once. As for treatment: roughly 19 received Ad26.COV2.S at low or high dose, single or two shots; several received placebo; per-sample allocation not given. It was on day 63 after the first vaccine or placebo injection that samples were taken. The material sequenced was peripheral blood, taken in a trial of Ad26.COV2.S vaccine versus placebo. These receptors came from a person between 18 and 59 years old who received the Ad26.COV2.S COVID-19 vaccine or a placebo.

The rearrangement links TRBV5-1 to TRBJ2-5, with 13 bases that match TRBD2. The CDR3 spans 15 residues. V dropped 3 bases and J dropped 4; count of bases not matched to a gene: 3. Germline V gene sequence: CDR1 SGHRS, CDR2 YFSETQ. DNA of the CDR3: TGCGCCAGCAGCTACGGGACTAGCGGGGCAGAGACCCAGTACTTC. The encoded protein is CASSYGTSGAETQYF.

A few counts support this clone. The rearrangement joins TRBV10-3 to TRBJ2-5, with TRBD2 identical over 7 bases. Germline loops: CDR1 ENHRY, CDR2 SYGVKD. The CDR3 is made up of 13 amino acids. The ends lost 4 bases at V and 3 bases at J; junction bases unmatched: 2. In DNA, the CDR3 is TGTGCCATCAGTGTTCGGGGGGAAGAGACCCAGTACTTC. Protein: CAISVRGEETQYF.

The gene calls are TRBV10-1 and TRBJ2-7; D remains ambiguous. The V gene's germline CDR1 is WNHNN and CDR2 SYGVQD (reference sequence). This CDR3 has 12 amino acids. V lost 2 bases, J lost 4 bases, and 6 bases lay in between. The CDR3 sequence: CASSEPKYEQYF. CDR3 nucleotides: TGCGCCAGCAGTGAGCCGAAGTACGAGCAGTACTTC.

For this clone: The sample carries other DNA sequences with the same CDR3. The chain employs TRBV9 and TRBJ2-7, with 8 bases fitting TRBD1. CDR1 SGDLS and CDR2 YYNGEE come from the germline V gene. This CDR3 comprises 14 residues. The V gene end was trimmed by 0 bases and the J gene end by 4 bases; junction bases not matched to a gene: 3. CDR3 in DNA: TGTGCCAGCAGCGTAGCAGGGGGCGGGTACGAGCAGTACTTC. Its translation is CASSVAGGGYEQYF.

This rearrangement joins TRBV14 to TRBJ2-3, with D possibly called TRBD1 or TRBD2 (6 bases each). The CDR3 runs 15 residues. Trimming shortened V by 2 bases and J by 3 bases, and 12 bases separated the two germline ends. Germline V gives CDR1 SGHDN, CDR2 FVKESK. The CDR3 spells CASSQQPGATDTQYF. The DNA for the CDR3 is TGTGCCAGCAGCCAACAACCGGGGGCTACAGATACGCAGTATTTT.

The chain has TRBV7-9 and TRBJ1-4, with TRBD1 matching over 7 bases. This CDR3 comprises 15 residues. Trimming cost V 8 bases and J 0 bases; bases outside gene matches: 6. The V gene's germline CDR1 is SEHNR and CDR2 FQNEAQ (reference sequence). The CDR3 DNA follows: TGTGCCAGCGGCGGGACAGTTGCAACTAATGAAAAACTGTTTTTT. It specifies CASGGTVATNEKLFF. The full variable domain, in which reference TRBV7-9 and TRBJ1-4 provide the parts outside the CDR3, is DTGVSQNPRHKITKRGQNVTFRCDPISEHNRLYWYRQTLGQGPEFLTYFQNEAQLEKSRLLSDRFSAERPKGSFSTLEIQRTEQGDSAMYLCASGGTVATNEKLFFGSGTQLSVL.

The chain joins TRBV18 to TRBJ2-1; D tentatively reads TRBD1 or TRBD2 (7 bases each). The CDR3 runs to 15 residues. The V end was cut by 3 bases, the J end by 7 bases, with 16 bases between. Per the germline V gene, CDR1 is KGHSH and CDR2 is LQKENI. The CDR3 nucleotides are TGTGCCAGCTCACCCCAGGGGGGGGCGGGGAATGAGCAGTTCTTC. Translated, it gives CASSPQGGAGNEQFF.

The V gene is TRBV10-2, the J gene TRBJ1-5, with 12 bases lining up with TRBD1. J lost 5 bases, V lost 6 bases, and 5 bases had no gene match. The CDR3 length is 15 residues. CDR1 and CDR2 (germline): WSHSY, SAAADI. CDR3 sequence reads: CASRPGQGAHQPQHF. Here the CDR3 DNA reads TGCGCCAGCAGGCCGGGACAGGGGGCACATCAGCCCCAGCATTTT.

The chain joins TRBV19 to TRBJ1-2; tentatively, D is TRBD1 (5 bases). Germline V gene data show CDR1 as LNHDA and CDR2 as SQIVND (reference sequence). V lost 4 bases and J 4 bases, leaving 10 bases between the germline ends. There are 13 residues in the CDR3. This CDR3 is CASSTRDLYGYTF. The CDR3 region has the DNA TGTGCCAGTAGTACCCGGGACCTCTATGGCTACACCTTC.

This chain uses TRBV7-2 with TRBJ1-6; 10 bases fit TRBD1. Germline CDR1 is SGHTA and CDR2 is FQGNSA. Trimming removed 6 bases from V and 9 bases from J; junction bases left unmatched: 5. This CDR3 is 14 amino acids long. The CDR3 sequence: CASRSGQGVSPLHF. CDR3 nucleotides: TGTGCCAGCAGAAGTGGACAGGGGGTTTCACCCCTCCACTTT.